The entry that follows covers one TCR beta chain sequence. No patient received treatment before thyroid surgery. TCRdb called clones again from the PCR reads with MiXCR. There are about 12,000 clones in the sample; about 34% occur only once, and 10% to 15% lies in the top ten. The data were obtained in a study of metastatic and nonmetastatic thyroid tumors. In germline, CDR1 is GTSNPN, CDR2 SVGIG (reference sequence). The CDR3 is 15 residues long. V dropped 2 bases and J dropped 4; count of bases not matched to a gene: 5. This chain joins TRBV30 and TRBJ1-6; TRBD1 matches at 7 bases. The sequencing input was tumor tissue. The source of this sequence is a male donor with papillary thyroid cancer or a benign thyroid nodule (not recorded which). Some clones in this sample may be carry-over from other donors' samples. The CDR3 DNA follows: TGTGCCTGGAGTACACGACAGGGTTATAATTCACCCCTCCACTTT. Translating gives CAWSTRQGYNSPLHF.